Sequencing of this T cell receptor (beta chain) was carried out in a study of cytomegalovirus exposure and HLA in healthy donors. Study-wide findings and caveats: CMV serostatus was the sole immune exposure information available. Many donors carried some public TCRs, although rarity characterized most TCR sequences. Being productive about 90% or about 30% of the time was typical of most TCR beta V segments in an earlier analysis.

CDR3 length: 15 amino acids. The germline CDR1 and CDR2 sequences are MNHNY and SVGAGI (reference sequence). J was trimmed by 4 bases and V by 6 bases; bases with no gene match: 9. Both 60 Vbeta primers and 13 Jbeta primers went into the PCR. The table came from immunoSEQ multiplex PCR; TCRdb's copy has only in-frame clones and leaves some out. The sample yields roughly 110,000 clones, about two thirds seen once. Details on this clone: Its antigen is still unknown.

The clonotype comes from a boy younger than 18 in good health and CMV-seronegative. The rearrangement uses TRBV6-6 and TRBJ2-7; 10 nucleotides line up with TRBD2. Sequencing used PBMCs. The CDR3 sequence: CASRRKREGSYEQYF. The CDR3 nucleotides read TGTGCCAGCAGACGGAAGCGGGAGGGCTCTTACGAGCAGTACTTC.